A single sample gave rise to the 28 T cell receptor beta chains below, sequenced in a study of T cells after yellow fever vaccination. MiXCR, run by TCRdb on the 5' RACE reads, gives a single entry per CDR3 protein. The table has about 400,000 distinct CDR3 sequences, around 6.5% seen once. The sequencing here drew on PBMCs, taken 5 days after the yellow fever booster vaccination. The receptors originated from a man between 25 and 39 years old who received the YFV17D yellow fever vaccine.

This clonotype occurred a few times. The chain recombines TRBV20-1 with TRBJ2-7, with TRBD2 as a possible D gene (6 bases). CDR1 DFQATT and CDR2 SNEGSKA come from the germline V gene (reference sequence). Deletions cut 0 bases from V and 6 bases from J, with 12 bases between. The CDR3 runs 13 residues. The CDR3 coding sequence is TGCAGTGCTAGAGATCAGGGACTCAGCGAGCAGTACTTC. Protein: CSARDQGLSEQYF.

The chain combines TRBV6-2 or TRBV6-3 with TRBJ2-1; 12 bases agree with TRBD2. Germline values: CDR1 MNHEY, CDR2 SVGEGT. This CDR3 is built from 16 residues. The V segment lost 6 bases and the J segment 5 bases; nucleotides outside the gene matches: 8. The CDR3, as DNA: TGTGCCAGCAGATACAGACTAGCGGGAGAAGACAATGAGCAGTTCTTC. Its protein is CASRYRLAGEDNEQFF.

The sample holds a few counts of this clonotype. V and J are TRBV14 and TRBJ2-1, with TRBD1 matching 7 bases. With V trimmed by 4 bases and J by 6 bases, 12 bases remained unmatched. Germline CDR1 and CDR2: SGHDN and FVKESK. This CDR3 spans 16 amino acids. As DNA, the CDR3 is TGTGCCAGCAGCCCCTCGCCCGGGACAGTTATCAATGAGCAGTTCTTC. Translated, it gives CASSPSPGTVINEQFF. The whole variable domain, remainder taken from reference TRBV14 and TRBJ2-1, is EAGVTQFPSHSVIEKGQTVTLRCDPISGHDNLYWYRRVMGKEIKFLLHFVKESKQDESGMPNNRFLAERTGGTYSTLKVQPAELEDSGVYFCASSPSPGTVINEQFFGPGTRLTVL.

The rearrangement links TRBV19 to TRBJ1-5, with D possibly TRBD1 on 5 matching bases. From germline, CDR1 is LNHDA and CDR2 SQIVND (reference sequence). V lost 7 bases to trimming and J lost 6 bases, with 10 bases between them. The CDR3 consists of 12 residues. The CDR3 protein is CASNEGFQPQHF. CDR3 DNA: TGTGCCAGTAACGAGGGGTTTCAGCCCCAGCATTTT.

This clonotype appeared many times. The rearrangement uses TRBV3-1 and TRBJ1-1; 9 bases are a match to TRBD1. This CDR3 contains 15 residues. Looked up from germline, CDR1 is LGHDT and CDR2 is YNNKEL (reference sequence). The J segment lost 4 bases and the V segment lost 4 bases, leaving 7 bases of the junction unmatched. The CDR3: CASSLTGGVGTEAFF. CDR3 nucleotide sequence: TGTGCCAGCAGCCTAACAGGGGGCGTTGGCACTGAAGCTTTCTTT.

This clonotype was observed at least ten times. The chain has TRBV20-1 and TRBJ2-4; TRBD2 aligns across 12 bases. V dropped 3 bases and J dropped 8; count of bases not matched to a gene: 11. CDR3 length equals 16 residues. Germline assignment: CDR1 DFQATT and CDR2 SNEGSKA (reference sequence). As DNA, the CDR3 is TGCAGTGCTAGTCAACTACTAGCGGGAGGATCTTACATTCAGTACTTC. This encodes CSASQLLAGGSYIQYF.

The gene calls are TRBV5-1 and TRBJ2-3; either TRBD1 or TRBD2 may fit D (6 bases each). The germline V gene encodes CDR1 SGHRS and CDR2 YFSETQ. This CDR3 comprises 16 residues. V shed 3 bases and J shed 2 bases, with 16 bases lying between them. The CDR3 bases are TGCGCCAGCAGCTGGAGCGTGAGGGGGGCCACAGATACGCAGTATTTT. It is translated as CASSWSVRGATDTQYF.

This clonotype was recorded many times. The chain links TRBV5-1 to TRBJ1-1, with TRBD1 matching over 7 bases. CDR1 and CDR2 (germline): SGHRS, YFSETQ. CDR3 size: 14 residues. V was pared by 3 bases and J by 11 bases, with 13 bases of the junction left unmatched. The CDR3 loop reads CASSYSVGQLEAFF. The CDR3 bases are TGCGCCAGCAGCTACTCTGTGGGACAGCTCGAGGCTTTCTTT. Complete variable domain (other parts from reference TRBV5-1 and TRBJ1-1): KAGVTQTPRYLIKTRGQQVTLSCSPISGHRSVSWYQQTPGQGLQFLFEYFSETQRNKGNFPGRFSGRQFSNSRSEMNVSTLELGDSALYLCASSYSVGQLEAFFGQGTRLTVV.

This clonotype was picked up a small number of times. The chain combines TRBV18 with TRBJ1-2, with D tentatively TRBD1 (5 bases). Trimming took 4 bases from V and 2 from J, leaving 11 bases between them. This CDR3 has 14 residues. Looked up from germline, CDR1 is KGHSH and CDR2 is LQKENI. The DNA for the CDR3 is TGTGCCAGCTCACTTCCGACAGTGAACTATGGCTACACCTTC. It is translated as CASSLPTVNYGYTF. The whole variable domain, remainder taken from reference TRBV18 and TRBJ1-2, is NAGVMQNPRHLVRRRGQEARLRCSPMKGHSHVYWYRQLPEEGLKFMVYLQKENIIDESGMPKERFSAEFPKEGPSILRIQQVVRGDSAAYFCASSLPTVNYGYTFGSGTRLTVV.

The gene calls are TRBV4-3 and TRBJ2-5; 11 nucleotides match TRBD2. This CDR3 comprises 19 residues. V shed 2 bases, J shed 0 bases, and the junction held 11 bases outside the gene matches. Looked up from germline, CDR1 is LGHNA and CDR2 is YSLEER. The CDR3 protein is CASSQSGTSGRGYQETQYF. DNA for the CDR3: TGCGCCAGCAGCCAATCCGGGACTAGCGGAAGGGGTTACCAAGAGACCCAGTACTTC.

This chain links TRBV6-4 with TRBJ2-1; D is unclear. The CDR3 length is 14 residues. The V end lost 2 bases, the J end lost 4 bases, and 9 bases lay between the germline ends. Germline CDR1 is MRHNA and CDR2 is SNTAGT. The CDR3 bases are TGTGCCAGCAGTGACGGCGGTGATTACAATGAGCAGTTCTTC. Residues: CASSDGGDYNEQFF.

The sample holds many counts of this clonotype. This chain uses TRBV20-1 with TRBJ2-5; D gene unclear. Germline values: CDR1 DFQATT, CDR2 SNEGSKA (reference sequence). V was cut by 6 bases and J by 1 base, with 6 bases left in between. This CDR3 spans 11 amino acids. Written as DNA, the CDR3 is TGCAGTGCCCCCCGCCAAGAGACCCAGTACTTC. This codes for CSAPRQETQYF.

This clonotype was counted only a few times. The chain recombines TRBV9 with TRBJ2-7, with no clear D. The CDR3 has 15 residues. The germline CDR1 and CDR2 sequences are SGDLS and YYNGEE. V lost 0 bases to trimming and J lost 2 bases, with 12 bases between them. The CDR3, as DNA: TGTGCCAGCAGCGTAGGAGGTGGGAATGCCTACGAGCAGTACTTC. Translated: CASSVGGGNAYEQYF. Combining the CDR3 with reference TRBV9 and TRBJ2-7 gives the whole variable domain DSGVTQTPKHLITATGQRVTLRCSPRSGDLSVYWYQQSLDQGLQFLIQYYNGEERAKGNILERFSAQQFPDLHSELNLSSLELGDSALYFCASSVGGGNAYEQYFGPGTRLTVT.

This clonotype has a count of ten or more. Here the CDR3 DNA reads TGCAGTGCTAGGGGACAGGGGGCCTACGAGCAGTACTTC. Translation: CSARGQGAYEQYF. The gene calls are TRBV20-1 and TRBJ2-7; TRBD1 matches 11 bases. The length of the CDR3 is 13 residues. The V gene end was trimmed by 3 bases and the J gene end by 2 bases; junction bases not matched to a gene: 0. Looked up from germline, CDR1 is DFQATT and CDR2 is SNEGSKA (reference sequence).

The table lists this clonotype with many counts. V is TRBV9 and J is TRBJ2-7, with D uncertain. CDR1 is SGDLS, CDR2 YYNGEE, per germline. There are 13 residues in the CDR3. V dropped 0 bases and J dropped 4 bases, with 8 bases sitting between them. The CDR3 sequence is CASSVDTQYEQYF. CDR3 nucleotides: TGTGCCAGCAGCGTAGATACTCAATACGAGCAGTACTTC. The whole variable domain, filled in from reference TRBV9 and TRBJ2-7, reads DSGVTQTPKHLITATGQRVTLRCSPRSGDLSVYWYQQSLDQGLQFLIQYYNGEERAKGNILERFSAQQFPDLHSELNLSSLELGDSALYFCASSVDTQYEQYFGPGTRLTVT.

Ten or more counts support this clonotype. The rearrangement uses TRBV5-1 and TRBJ2-4; D may be TRBD2 (6 bases). The CDR3 has 15 amino acids. Germline values: CDR1 SGHRS, CDR2 YFSETQ. V shed 1 base and J shed 6 bases, with 14 bases lying between them. As DNA, the CDR3 is TGCGCCAGCAGCTTGAGCCGGGACTCGGGAAACATTCAGTACTTC. Its translation: CASSLSRDSGNIQYF.

The chain uses TRBV7-9 and TRBJ1-4; 9 nucleotides match TRBD1. Germline V gives CDR1 SEHNR, CDR2 FQNEAQ (reference sequence). Trimming at V came to 5 bases and at J to 5 bases, leaving 6 bases not matched to a gene. This CDR3 comprises 15 residues. The CDR3 here is CASSQAGTGNEKLFF. Here the CDR3 DNA reads TGTGCCAGCAGCCAAGCCGGGACAGGGAATGAAAAACTGTTTTTT.

This clonotype occurred a few times. The V call is TRBV27, the J call TRBJ1-1; weak D call: TRBD1 (5 bases). V lost 2 bases and J lost 0, with 10 bases in between. The CDR3 has 15 amino acids. Germline V CDR1 and CDR2: MNHEY, SMNVEV (reference sequence). CDR3 DNA: TGTGCCAGCAGTTTAGCTCAGGGCCTGAACACTGAAGCTTTCTTT. This encodes CASSLAQGLNTEAFF.

This clonotype has more than one count but fewer than ten. This chain joins TRBV27 and TRBJ2-1; D is unresolved. V was clipped by 5 bases and J by 0 bases, with 8 bases between them. The CDR3 is 14 amino acids. Germline assignment: CDR1 MNHEY and CDR2 SMNVEV (reference sequence). The CDR3 DNA is TGTGCCAGCAGTCCAGACAACTCCTACAATGAGCAGTTCTTC. Amino acid sequence: CASSPDNSYNEQFF.

This clonotype occurred many times. The gene calls are TRBV7-3 and TRBJ1-1; the D gene is possibly TRBD1 (6 bases). V was pared by 5 bases and J by 1 base, with 14 bases between. Germline CDR1 SGHTA, CDR2 FQGTGA. This CDR3 has 15 amino acids. CDR3 residues: CASSPFGGRNTEAFF. CDR3 coding DNA: TGTGCCAGCAGCCCGTTCGGGGGCCGGAACACTGAAGCTTTCTTT.

This clonotype was seen a handful of times. V usage is TRBV7-8 and J usage is TRBJ2-1; TRBD2 might be the D (7 bases). Germline V gene data show CDR1 as SGHVS and CDR2 as FQNEAQ. V was clipped by 8 bases and J by 3 bases, with 17 bases between them. The CDR3 totals 15 residues. This CDR3 is CASAWEGGVYNEQFF. Written as DNA, the CDR3 is TGTGCCAGCGCTTGGGAGGGGGGGGTCTACAATGAGCAGTTCTTC.

This clonotype occurred a few times. J is TRBJ2-7 and V is TRBV5-1, with D possibly matching TRBD2 (5 bases). Germline-derived CDR1 and CDR2 are SGHRS and YFSETQ. The V and J ends lost 5 bases and 5 bases respectively, with 14 bases between them. CDR3 size: 13 residues. As DNA, the CDR3 is TGCGCCAGCAGTATCGGGGTCAGCGACGAGCAGTACTTC. Protein sequence: CASSIGVSDEQYF.

This clonotype occurred a few times. The V gene is TRBV20-1, the J gene TRBJ2-1; D tentatively reads TRBD1 or TRBD2 (5 bases each). CDR1 and CDR2 from the germline V gene are DFQATT and SNEGSKA (reference sequence). This CDR3 is built from 16 residues. V dropped 5 bases and J dropped 6 bases, with 23 bases sitting between them. This CDR3 reads CSAHTHSGTGTNEQFF. The CDR3 DNA reads TGCAGTGCTCACACCCACTCGGGGACCGGCACCAATGAGCAGTTCTTC.

This clonotype has more than one count but fewer than ten. V is TRBV6-2 or TRBV6-3 and J is TRBJ1-5; D is unclear. From germline, CDR1 is MNHEY and CDR2 SVGEGT. Between the trimmed V and J ends, which lost 6 bases and 2 bases, there was a span of 17 bases. The CDR3 has 16 amino acids. The CDR3 nucleotides read TGTGCCAGCAGGGACCAACACAACCGGGGCAATCAGCCCCAGCATTTT. Residues: CASRDQHNRGNQPQHF.

V is TRBV12-3 or TRBV12-4 and J is TRBJ2-7, with D perhaps being TRBD1 or TRBD2 (5 bases each). The CDR3 is made up of 14 amino acids. The ends were cut back, 1 base at V and 10 bases at J, with 17 bases in the middle. For the CDR3, the DNA is TGTGCCAGCAGTTTAGAGAGTAGAGGGGTAAGACAGTACTTC. Encoded protein: CASSLESRGVRQYF.

The genes are TRBV20-1 and TRBJ2-1, with D hard to call. V lost 1 base to trimming and J lost 6 bases, with 19 bases between them. CDR1 and CDR2 (germline): DFQATT, SNEGSKA (reference sequence). The CDR3 sequence is 16 residues long. The CDR3 DNA reads as TGCAGTGCTAGAGTTAGGTACAGAAACCGTTTCAATGAGCAGTTCTTC. This translates into CSARVRYRNRFNEQFF.

This clonotype was recorded at least ten times. This sequence joins TRBV2 and TRBJ2-7; 7 nucleotides align to TRBD1. CDR3 size: 13 residues. Trimming at V came to 6 bases and at J to 3 bases, leaving 5 bases not matched to a gene. The V gene's germline CDR1 is SNHLY and CDR2 FYNNEI. This CDR3 reads CASRWTGNYEQYF. As DNA, the CDR3 is TGTGCCAGCAGGTGGACAGGTAACTACGAGCAGTACTTC.

This clonotype was detected many times. This chain uses TRBV6-5 with TRBJ2-5, with a weak D call TRBD1 (6 bases). The ends were cut back, 0 bases at V and 6 bases at J, with 14 bases in the middle. Germline V gene sequence: CDR1 MNHEY, CDR2 SVGAGI. This CDR3 is 15 amino acids long. In nucleotides, the CDR3 is TGTGCCAGCAGTTACTCTCAAGGGGGAAGCAAGACCCAGTACTTC. Translating it yields CASSYSQGGSKTQYF.